The 25 T cell receptor beta chains in this list originate from one sample, sequenced in a study of radiation and T cells in renal cell carcinoma. Time point: baseline pretreatment blood. Treatment given: 15 Gy SBRT to primary tumor, nephrectomy 4 weeks later. Only in-frame clones appear in the TCRdb table, and some are missing; sequencing was by immunoSEQ multiplex PCR. This table holds 87,000 or so clones, about 86% found once. Sequenced material: blood, taken from a patient whose treatment included radiotherapy and nephrectomy. Receptors originate from a middle-aged man with renal cell carcinoma.

This clone was found a few times. The rearrangement joins TRBV28 to TRBJ2-5; no reliable D call. The V gene's germline CDR1 is MDHEN and CDR2 SYDVKM. Trimming removed 1 base at V and 5 bases at J, with 8 bases between. This CDR3 contains 13 residues. CDR3 loop: CASSLYLGETQYF. DNA of the CDR3: TGTGCCAGCAGTTTATATCTAGGGGAGACCCAGTACTTC.

This clone was counted only a few times. The chain has TRBV11-2 and TRBJ2-1; a weak D match, TRBD1 (5 bases). CDR3 length: 15 residues. Germline V gene sequence: CDR1 SGHAT, CDR2 FQNNGV. With 1 base removed from V and 5 bases from J, the gap between germline ends came to 12 bases. The CDR3 DNA follows: TGTGCCAGCAGCTTAGCCGCAGGGTTCCACAATGAGCAGTTCTTC. Translating gives CASSLAAGFHNEQFF.

The rearrangement links TRBV6-1 to TRBJ2-5, with D possibly being TRBD2 (5 bases). The CDR3 spans 13 residues. Germline CDR1 reads MNHNS; CDR2 reads SASEGT. The V end lost 9 bases, the J end lost 4 bases, and 15 bases lay between the germline ends. The CDR3, as DNA: TGTGCCAGTAGGAGGATGGAAAGAGAGACCCAGTACTTC. Amino acid sequence: CASRRMERETQYF.

The V gene is TRBV10-1, the J gene TRBJ2-3; 8 nucleotides agree with TRBD1. Germline V gene lookup returns CDR1 WNHNN and CDR2 SYGVQD (reference sequence). The CDR3 runs to 14 residues. The V gene end was trimmed by 10 bases and the J gene end by 6 bases; junction bases not matched to a gene: 12. CDR3 sequence reads: CATLPRRGHDTQYF. Written as DNA, the CDR3 is TGCGCCACCCTTCCCCGCAGGGGGCATGATACGCAGTATTTT.

The J gene is TRBJ1-2, the V gene TRBV2; the D gene is possibly TRBD1 (5 bases). This CDR3 has 14 amino acids. CDR1 is SNHLY, CDR2 FYNNEI, per germline. The CDR3: CAGGEGPLSYGYTF. The CDR3 coding sequence is TGTGCGGGGGGAGAGGGGCCTCTTAGCTATGGCTACACCTTC.

The chain uses TRBV5-4 and TRBJ1-1, with no clear D. The germline gives CDR1 SGHNT, CDR2 YYREEE (reference sequence). With 0 bases removed from V and 0 bases from J, the gap between germline ends came to 9 bases. This CDR3 comprises 15 residues. As DNA, the CDR3 is TGTGCCAGCAGCTTGGCCGGACTGATGAACACTGAAGCTTTCTTT. It yields the protein CASSLAGLMNTEAFF.

The rearrangement links TRBV11-2 to TRBJ1-2; no firm D call. CDR3 length: 13 residues. Germline V lookup: CDR1 SGHAT, CDR2 FQNNGV. V was cut by 0 bases and J by 8 bases, with 10 bases left in between. CDR3 residues: CASSLDVGIGYTF. CDR3 bases: TGTGCCAGCAGCTTAGATGTGGGGATCGGCTACACCTTC.

This clone has ten or more counts. The chain couples TRBV19 to TRBJ2-7; D gene unclear. Trimming pared 6 bases from V and 10 bases from J, leaving 16 bases between. The CDR3 contains 12 residues. Germline CDR1 reads LNHDA; CDR2 reads SQIVND (reference sequence). CDR3 DNA sequence: TGTGCCAGTAGCCCCTCGGGTGTGGTACAGTACTTC. It is translated as CASSPSGVVQYF. Full variable domain (remainder filled in from reference TRBV19 and TRBJ2-7): DGGITQSPKYLFRKEGQNVTLSCEQNLNHDAMYWYRQDPGQGLRLIYYSQIVNDFQKGDIAEGYSVSREKKESFPLTVTSAQKNPTAFYLCASSPSGVVQYFGPGTRLTVT.

This chain connects TRBV19 to TRBJ1-5; D not certain. CDR3 size: 13 residues. The germline V gene has CDR1 LNHDA and CDR2 SQIVND (reference sequence). The V and J ends lost 3 bases and 4 bases respectively, with 7 bases between them. The CDR3 coding sequence is TGTGCCAGTAGTATTCCGAAGAATCAGCCCCAGCATTTT. This gives the protein CASSIPKNQPQHF.

The chain recombines TRBV15 with TRBJ2-5; the match to TRBD1 covers 7 bases. Per the germline V gene, CDR1 is LNHNV and CDR2 is YYDKDF (reference sequence). This CDR3 region has 15 residues. After removal of 2 bases from V and 4 bases from J, the junction contained 7 bases not matched to a gene. CDR3 sequence reads: CATSRNRDSGETQYF. In DNA form, the CDR3 reads TGTGCCACCAGCAGAAACCGGGACAGTGGAGAGACCCAGTACTTC.

The chain links TRBV5-1 to TRBJ2-1; 7 bases map to TRBD1. J was trimmed by 5 bases and V by 5 bases; bases with no gene match: 13. Germline CDR1 is SGHRS and CDR2 is YFSETQ. The CDR3 sequence is 16 residues long. CDR3 region: CASSSGQTGSHNEQFF. Written as DNA, the CDR3 is TGCGCCAGCAGTTCAGGACAGACAGGGTCCCACAATGAGCAGTTCTTC.

The CDR3 sequence: CASSEPGRRGEAFF. The CDR3 DNA follows: TGTGCCAGCTCAGAACCGGGACGGAGGGGGGAAGCTTTCTTT. This chain links TRBV18 with TRBJ1-1, with D maybe TRBD1 (6 bases). The CDR3 spans 14 residues. Germline assignment: CDR1 KGHSH and CDR2 LQKENI. Trimming cost V 5 bases and J 8 bases, with 18 bases left between them.

V gene TRBV5-1 combines with J gene TRBJ2-1; TRBD1 aligns across 10 bases. The CDR3 has 14 amino acids. The V gene end was trimmed by 6 bases and the J gene end by 6 bases; junction bases not matched to a gene: 6. Germline CDR1 reads SGHRS; CDR2 reads YFSETQ. In DNA, the CDR3 is TGCGCCAGCACCCTTCGGACAGGGGGCAATGAGCAGTTCTTC. Translated, it gives CASTLRTGGNEQFF.

The rearrangement uses TRBV27 and TRBJ1-2; 9 positions match TRBD1. This CDR3 is 16 amino acids long. CDR1 and CDR2 (germline): MNHEY, SMNVEV (reference sequence). Losses at the gene ends were 6 bases for V and 5 bases for J; bases not matched to a gene: 13. The CDR3 protein is CASRRDRDLSGYGYTF. The CDR3 DNA sequence: TGTGCCAGCAGACGGGACAGGGACTTAAGTGGGTATGGCTACACCTTC.

The genes are TRBV28 and TRBJ2-7; tentatively, D is TRBD2 (5 bases). The CDR3 runs to 13 residues. CDR1 is MDHEN, CDR2 SYDVKM, per germline. Trimming removed 8 bases at V and 0 bases at J, with 11 bases between. CDR3: CASRAGSSYEQYF. CDR3 coding DNA: TGTGCCAGCCGGGCGGGCAGCTCCTACGAGCAGTACTTC.

This chain uses TRBV6-6 with TRBJ2-3; no definite D call. V was pared by 4 bases and J by 6 bases, with 17 bases between. The CDR3 has 15 residues. CDR1 MNHNY and CDR2 SVGAGI come from the germline V gene (reference sequence). The CDR3 loop is CASSSVHPAVDTQYF. Written as DNA, the CDR3 is TGTGCCAGCAGTTCGGTCCACCCAGCAGTCGATACGCAGTATTTT.

This clone was seen more than once but under ten times. The gene calls are TRBV5-1 and TRBJ2-1; D is undetermined. The CDR3 loop spans 14 amino acids. The germline V and J ends were trimmed by 1 base and 7 bases, with 12 bases remaining between them. Germline V gene data show CDR1 as SGHRS and CDR2 as YFSETQ. CDR3 region: CASSLQSEQNEQFF. DNA for the CDR3: TGCGCCAGCAGCTTGCAGTCGGAGCAGAATGAGCAGTTCTTC.

This clone was seen only a few times. The chain links TRBV30 to TRBJ1-1, with TRBD1 as a possible D gene (5 bases). CDR3 length: 15 amino acids. Germline lookup yields CDR1 GTSNPN and CDR2 SVGIG (reference sequence). Trimming left V 4 bases short and J 1 base short, with 16 bases between. The CDR3 DNA is TGTGCCTGGAATCCGACAGCATTCACGAACACTGAAGCTTTCTTT. Protein: CAWNPTAFTNTEAFF.

V is TRBV19 and J is TRBJ2-3; 10 positions match TRBD2. CDR1 is LNHDA and CDR2 is SQIVND in the germline V gene (reference sequence). This CDR3 has 17 residues. The V segment lost 4 bases and the J segment 2 bases; nucleotides outside the gene matches: 9. The CDR3 DNA reads TGTGCCAGTAGTAAAAAGCCGGGACTAGCGATCACAGATACGCAGTATTTT. This sequence encodes CASSKKPGLAITDTQYF.

The genes are TRBV29-1 and TRBJ1-1; D gene ambiguous. V was pared by 3 bases and J by 4 bases, with 12 bases between. Germline CDR1 is SQVTM and CDR2 is ANQGSEA. This CDR3 contains 13 residues. CDR3 sequence reads: CSVDMGLRTEAFF. The CDR3 DNA reads as TGCAGCGTTGACATGGGGTTGCGCACTGAAGCTTTCTTT.

The count of this clone is one. The chain combines TRBV5-1 with TRBJ2-3; D might be TRBD1 (5 bases). V was trimmed by 3 bases and J by 1 base, leaving 6 bases between them. Germline CDR1 is SGHRS and CDR2 is YFSETQ. The CDR3 spans 13 residues. The CDR3 sequence: CASSSTGTDTQYF. CDR3 coding DNA: TGCGCCAGCAGCTCGACAGGCACAGATACGCAGTATTTT.

V is TRBV4-3 and J is TRBJ2-3, with 7 bases that match TRBD1. Germline CDR1 LGHNA, CDR2 YSLEER. The V and J ends lost 6 bases and 3 bases, in that order; junction bases with no gene match: 3. CDR3 length: 13 residues. The CDR3 DNA reads TGCGCCAGCAGTACGGACAGGACAGATACGCAGTATTTT. Encoded protein: CASSTDRTDTQYF.

The chain links TRBV7-8 to TRBJ2-7, with a tentative D call TRBD1 (5 bases). The CDR3 totals 14 residues. Per the germline V gene, CDR1 is SGHVS and CDR2 is FQNEAQ. The V and J ends lost 5 bases and 0 bases respectively, with 11 bases between them. CDR3 sequence: CASSRLRGSYEQYF. Written as DNA, the CDR3 is TGTGCCAGCAGCCGTTTAAGGGGCTCCTACGAGCAGTACTTC.

The DNA of the CDR3 is TGTGCCAGCAGCGGAGAACCGACAGGGGGTCCGAAGACCCAGTACTTC. This encodes CASSGEPTGGPKTQYF. The chain combines TRBV7-9 with TRBJ2-5, with TRBD1 identical over 9 bases. The CDR3 covers 16 residues. After removal of 5 bases from V and 6 bases from J, the junction contained 13 bases not matched to a gene. CDR1 SEHNR and CDR2 FQNEAQ come from the germline V gene (reference sequence).

The rearrangement uses TRBV4-3 and TRBJ1-2, with D maybe TRBD1 (6 bases). CDR3 length equals 17 residues. Trimming took 3 bases from V and 0 from J, leaving 17 bases between them. Germline loops: CDR1 LGHNA, CDR2 YSLEER. Here the CDR3 DNA reads TGCGCCAGCAGCCACCTTCCGGGACAAACAGCTAACTATGGCTACACCTTC. Translation: CASSHLPGQTANYGYTF.